The sequence of this T cell receptor beta chain was determined in a study of cytomegalovirus exposure and HLA in healthy donors. The V end lost 7 bases, the J end lost 2 bases, and 8 bases lay between the germline ends. The germline gives CDR1 SQVTM, CDR2 ANQGSEA. There are 11 residues in the CDR3. The PCR used 60 Vbeta and 13 Jbeta primers. TCRdb keeps only in-frame clones here, not all; method: immunoSEQ multiplex PCR. The table shows approximately 76,000 clones, with over 60% occurring only once. The rearrangement uses TRBV29-1 and TRBJ2-5; D gene unclear. The sample taken for sequencing was PBMCs. This TCR was recovered from a woman in her forties in good health and CMV-seropositive. CDR3 loop: CSGLQQETQYF. In DNA form, the CDR3 reads TGCAGCGGGTTACAGCAAGAGACCCAGTACTTC.